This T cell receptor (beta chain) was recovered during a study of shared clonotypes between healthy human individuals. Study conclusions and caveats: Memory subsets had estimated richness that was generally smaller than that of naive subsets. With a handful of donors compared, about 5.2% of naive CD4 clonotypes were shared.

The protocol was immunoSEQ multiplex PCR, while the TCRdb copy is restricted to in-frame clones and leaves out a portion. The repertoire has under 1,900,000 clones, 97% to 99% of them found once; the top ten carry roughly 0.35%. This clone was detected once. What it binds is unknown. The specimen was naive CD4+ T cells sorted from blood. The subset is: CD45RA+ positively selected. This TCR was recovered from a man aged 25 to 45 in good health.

Here the CDR3 DNA reads TGTGCCAGCAGCTTGTGGCTAGCGGGAGGGTCACCCAAGGATACGCAGTATTTT. Its translation is CASSLWLAGGSPKDTQYF. J is TRBJ2-3 and V is TRBV7-2; 12 positions agree with TRBD2. The CDR3 loop spans 18 amino acids. Germline CDR1 SGHTA, CDR2 FQGNSA. The V gene end was trimmed by 3 bases and the J gene end by 6 bases; junction bases not matched to a gene: 13.